The present entry profiles one TCR beta chain with its context. Its antigen is currently unknown. Clones were sequenced by immunoSEQ multiplex PCR, and TCRdb holds only the in-frame ones, with some missing. The table lists 80,000 to 100,000 clones, roughly 91% of them singletons. This sample was taken from a study of cytomegalovirus exposure and HLA in healthy donors. Overall study findings and caveats: Reports credit the classifier with highly specific, highly sensitive diagnosis of cytomegalovirus status. Three CMV-associated chains proved CMV antigen-specific in vitro. In a later analysis, first-cohort TCR clusters were found to tend to co-occur in the approximately 120 validation repertoires.

Sequenced material: PBMCs. The TCR was taken from a man under 40 in good health and CMV-seronegative.

The CDR3 loop reads CASSDGQGSYEQYF. For the CDR3, the DNA is TGTGCCAGCAGCGACGGACAGGGCTCCTACGAGCAGTACTTC. The chain carries TRBV11-2 and TRBJ2-7, with 8 bases that match TRBD1. The germline V gene has CDR1 SGHAT and CDR2 FQNNGV. J was trimmed by 0 bases and V by 5 bases; bases with no gene match: 3. The CDR3 runs 14 residues.